The 20 T cell receptor beta chains in this list originate from one sample, sequenced in a study of blood T cell repertoires in COVID-19. Sequenced by immunoSEQ multiplex PCR; TCRdb stores in-frame clones only, minus some. The sample lists around 250,000 clones; about four fifths were seen once. The sequenced sample was PBMCs or T cells enriched from blood (not recorded which). These receptors originate from a man aged 50 or older who had recovered from COVID-19.

The V gene is TRBV5-1, the J gene TRBJ1-1; D perhaps matches TRBD1 (5 bases). V was cut by 6 bases and J by 4 bases, with 19 bases left in between. Germline V lookup: CDR1 SGHRS, CDR2 YFSETQ. This CDR3 spans 15 amino acids. CDR3 coding DNA: TGCGCCAGCACCCTTGACAGTTTTTCGAGCACTGAAGCTTTCTTT. Translation: CASTLDSFSSTEAFF.

The chain couples TRBV5-4 to TRBJ1-1; the match to TRBD1 covers 9 bases. V lost 0 bases to trimming and J lost 11 bases; unmatched junction nucleotides: 11. The CDR3 is made up of 15 amino acids. Germline CDR1 and CDR2: SGHNT and YYREEE (reference sequence). CDR3 nucleotide sequence: TGTGCCAGCAGCTTGGAGCCCTGGGACAGGGAATTGGCTTTCTTT. It codes for CASSLEPWDRELAFF.

The chain has TRBV28 and TRBJ1-1; the match to TRBD1 covers 9 bases. The CDR3 has 15 amino acids. Per germline, CDR1 MDHEN and CDR2 SYDVKM. Trimming at V came to 7 bases and at J to 9 bases, leaving 15 bases not matched to a gene. CDR3 sequence: CASTNLPGQGWKAFF. DNA for the CDR3: TGTGCCAGCACAAACCTACCGGGACAGGGATGGAAAGCTTTCTTT.

CDR3 nucleotide sequence: TGCGCCAGCAGCGTGGGACAGGGGTTAGACTATGGCTACACCTTC. Amino acids: CASSVGQGLDYGYTF. The chain links TRBV5-1 to TRBJ1-2; 10 bases match TRBD1. CDR3 length: 15 residues. Germline CDR1 SGHRS, CDR2 YFSETQ. Losses at the gene ends were 4 bases for V and 3 bases for J; bases not matched to a gene: 6. The whole variable domain, filled in from reference TRBV5-1 and TRBJ1-2, reads KAGVTQTPRYLIKTRGQQVTLSCSPISGHRSVSWYQQTPGQGLQFLFEYFSETQRNKGNFPGRFSGRQFSNSRSEMNVSTLELGDSALYLCASSVGQGLDYGYTFGSGTRLTVV.

The genes are TRBV25-1 and TRBJ2-7; TRBD1 aligns across 9 bases. This CDR3 has 14 residues. Per germline, CDR1 MGHDK and CDR2 SYGVNS. After removal of 7 bases from V and 4 bases from J, the junction contained 8 bases not matched to a gene. The CDR3 sequence: CASTPGQGWYEQYF. CDR3 sequence (DNA): TGTGCCAGCACACCGGGACAGGGTTGGTACGAGCAGTACTTC.

Only one count was recorded for this clone. This sample includes further DNA sequences coding for the same CDR3. This chain links TRBV27 with TRBJ2-5; possibly TRBD2 for D (7 bases). V dropped 7 bases and J dropped 4 bases, with 13 bases sitting between them. Looked up from germline, CDR1 is MNHEY and CDR2 is SMNVEV (reference sequence). This CDR3 is 13 amino acids long. For the CDR3, the DNA is TGTGCCAGCACCCTGAGGGGGGGAGAGACCCAGTACTTC. Its translation: CASTLRGGETQYF.

This clone was seen a few times. This chain joins TRBV19 and TRBJ2-2, with 13 bases fitting TRBD2. This CDR3 spans 15 amino acids. Germline values: CDR1 LNHDA, CDR2 SQIVND (reference sequence). The ends lost 7 bases at V and 6 bases at J; junction bases unmatched: 5. CDR3 sequence (DNA): TGTGCCAGTAAAGGACTAGCGGGAGTCTCCGGGGAGCTGTTTTTT. It encodes CASKGLAGVSGELFF. Full variable domain (rest looked up from reference TRBV19 and TRBJ2-2): DGGITQSPKYLFRKEGQNVTLSCEQNLNHDAMYWYRQDPGQGLRLIYYSQIVNDFQKGDIAEGYSVSREKKESFPLTVTSAQKNPTAFYLCASKGLAGVSGELFFGEGSRLTVL.

V is TRBV29-1 and J is TRBJ2-2; 13 bases are a match to TRBD2. Trimming took 7 bases from V and 5 from J; bases not matched to a gene: 4. Germline CDR1 is SQVTM and CDR2 is ANQGSEA. This CDR3 has 14 residues. The CDR3 sequence is CSARTSGSTGELFF. The CDR3 DNA follows: TGCAGCGCTAGGACTAGCGGGAGTACCGGGGAGCTGTTTTTT.

The rearrangement links TRBV4-1 to TRBJ2-7; 14 bases agree with TRBD2. Losses at the gene ends were 4 bases for V and 3 bases for J; bases not matched to a gene: 14. From germline, CDR1 is MGHRA and CDR2 YSYEKL. The CDR3 contains 19 residues. CDR3 amino acids: CASSPHTGTSGRGLYEQYF. The CDR3 DNA reads as TGCGCCAGCAGCCCCCATACCGGGACTAGCGGGAGAGGACTCTACGAGCAGTACTTC.

The chain combines TRBV4-1 with TRBJ2-7; TRBD2 matches at 9 bases. CDR1 MGHRA and CDR2 YSYEKL come from the germline V gene. The CDR3 consists of 21 residues. Losses at the gene ends were 1 base for V and 2 bases for J; bases not matched to a gene: 21. The CDR3 DNA reads TGCGCCAGCAGCCAAGCCCTCAGGCTAGCGGGGCGGGCCGGGGGGGCCTACGAGCAGTACTTC. This translates into CASSQALRLAGRAGGAYEQYF.

This clone was picked up a small number of times. This chain uses TRBV5-5 with TRBJ1-2; D is unclear. The ends were cut back, 4 bases at V and 0 bases at J, with 7 bases in the middle. This CDR3 is built from 13 residues. CDR1 and CDR2 from the germline V gene are SGHKS and YYEKEE (reference sequence). The CDR3 region is CASSRESNYGYTF. For the CDR3, the DNA is TGTGCCAGCAGCCGGGAGTCTAACTATGGCTACACCTTC.

This sequence joins TRBV5-1 and TRBJ1-1; 9 bases fit TRBD1. V lost 2 bases to trimming and J lost 3 bases; unmatched junction nucleotides: 2. The CDR3 runs 14 residues. Germline V gives CDR1 SGHRS, CDR2 YFSETQ. As DNA, the CDR3 is TGCGCCAGCAGCTTACAGGGGGCTGACACTGAAGCTTTCTTT. This sequence encodes CASSLQGADTEAFF.

This rearrangement joins TRBV19 to TRBJ2-7; TRBD1 might be the D (6 bases). Trimming took off 3 bases at V and 9 bases at J, with 15 bases between the two ends. Germline CDR1 is LNHDA and CDR2 is SQIVND (reference sequence). The CDR3 contains 13 residues. Here the CDR3 reads CASSIGPGQGQYF. DNA for the CDR3: TGTGCCAGTAGTATTGGACCGGGACAAGGGCAGTACTTC.

This chain connects TRBV3-1 (or the pseudogene TRBV3-2) to TRBJ2-3, with no clear D. The CDR3 loop spans 13 amino acids. V was clipped by 6 bases and J by 1 base, with 8 bases between them. Per germline, CDR1 LGHDT and CDR2 YNNKEL (reference sequence). The CDR3 loop reads CASSLEGTDTQYF. The CDR3, as DNA: TGTGCCAGCAGTCTCGAGGGCACAGATACGCAGTATTTT.

In the case of this clone: This same CDR3 is encoded by further DNA sequences in the sample. CDR3 region: CASSYSGGRQPQHF. For the CDR3, the DNA is TGTGCCAGCAGTTACTCGGGGGGGAGGCAGCCCCAGCATTTT. J is TRBJ1-5 and V is TRBV6-2 or TRBV6-3, with D perhaps matching TRBD1 (5 bases). Trimming shortened V by 0 bases and J by 7 bases, and 10 bases separated the two germline ends. The CDR3 sequence is 14 residues long. Germline values: CDR1 MNHEY, CDR2 SVGEGT.

V and J are TRBV18 and TRBJ2-1; 8 bases align to TRBD1. CDR1 is KGHSH and CDR2 is LQKENI in the germline V gene. There are 15 residues in the CDR3. The trim removed 3 bases at V and 0 bases at J, leaving 1 base unmatched. The CDR3 protein is CASSPDRGSYNEQFF. The CDR3 region has the DNA TGTGCCAGCTCACCCGACAGGGGCTCCTACAATGAGCAGTTCTTC. Full variable domain (rest looked up from reference TRBV18 and TRBJ2-1): NAGVMQNPRHLVRRRGQEARLRCSPMKGHSHVYWYRQLPEEGLKFMVYLQKENIIDESGMPKERFSAEFPKEGPSILRIQQVVRGDSAAYFCASSPDRGSYNEQFFGPGTRLTVL.

J is TRBJ1-3 and V is TRBV6-5, with D maybe TRBD1 (6 bases). In germline, CDR1 is MNHEY, CDR2 SVGAGI. V was shortened by 6 bases and J by 0 bases, with 9 bases between the two germline ends. CDR3 length: 14 amino acids. CDR3 protein: CASRQGNSGNTIYF. CDR3 nucleotides: TGTGCCAGCAGACAGGGAAACTCTGGAAACACCATATATTTT.

V and J are TRBV7-3 and TRBJ1-2, with a weak D call TRBD1 (5 bases). The CDR3 has 13 residues. Germline CDR1 reads SGHTA; CDR2 reads FQGTGA. Trimming removed 1 base at V and 7 bases at J, with 10 bases between. CDR3 residues: CASSLKGLSGYTF. The CDR3 DNA reads TGTGCCAGCAGCTTAAAGGGGTTGAGTGGCTACACCTTC.

This chain connects TRBV5-4 to TRBJ2-7, with 9 bases matching TRBD2. Trimming at V came to 6 bases and at J to 3 bases, leaving 4 bases not matched to a gene. The germline gives CDR1 SGHNT, CDR2 YYREEE (reference sequence). The CDR3 loop spans 13 amino acids. As DNA, the CDR3 is TGTGCCAGCAAGATAGCGGGAGACTACGAGCAGTACTTC. Its translation is CASKIAGDYEQYF.

The V call is TRBV5-1, the J call TRBJ2-3; no reliable D call. The V gene lost 3 bases and the J gene lost 4 bases, with 9 bases spanning the gap. This CDR3 region has 13 residues. Per the germline V gene, CDR1 is SGHRS and CDR2 is YFSETQ. DNA for the CDR3: TGCGCCAGCAGCTCACCCGGTCCAGATACGCAGTATTTT. This translates into CASSSPGPDTQYF.